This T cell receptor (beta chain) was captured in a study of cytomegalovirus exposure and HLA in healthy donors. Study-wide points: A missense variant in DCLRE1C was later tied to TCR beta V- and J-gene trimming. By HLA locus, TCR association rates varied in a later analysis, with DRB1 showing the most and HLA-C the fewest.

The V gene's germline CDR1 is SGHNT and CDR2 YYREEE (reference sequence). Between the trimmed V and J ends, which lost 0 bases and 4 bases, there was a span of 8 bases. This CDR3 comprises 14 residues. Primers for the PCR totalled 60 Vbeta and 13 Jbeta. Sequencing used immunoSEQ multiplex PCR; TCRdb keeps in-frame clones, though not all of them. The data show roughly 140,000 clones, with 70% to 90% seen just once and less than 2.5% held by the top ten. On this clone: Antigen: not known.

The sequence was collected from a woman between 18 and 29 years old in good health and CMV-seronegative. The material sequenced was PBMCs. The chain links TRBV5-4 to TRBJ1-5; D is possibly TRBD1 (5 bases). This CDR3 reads CASSLAGGNQPQHF. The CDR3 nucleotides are TGTGCCAGCAGCTTGGCTGGGGGGAATCAGCCCCAGCATTTT.